This T cell receptor beta chain was sequenced for a study of shared clonotypes between healthy human individuals (dated by TCRdb to the early 2020s). With regard to the full study: The cohort comprised two women and a few men aged 18 to 49 years. Each donor's leukapheresis produced roughly between roughly 0.94 and 9.5 billion PBMCs. Libraries were prepared and TCR repertoires were sequenced by different laboratories using diverse techniques, in order to increase sequencing depth and limit assay-specific biases. To estimate repertoire size and how much clonotype sharing occurs between individuals, the study deeply sequenced the blood TCR repertoires of 4 to 6 healthy adults. For each donor, CD4 naive and CD4 memory were each run on three plates, CD8 naive on two plates, and CD8 memory on one plate. What the study reported, not specific to this receptor: Naive subsets generally had larger estimated clonotype richness than memory subsets. Based on pairwise subsampling, the degree of clonotype sharing among donors was expected to be affected by sequencing depth. Because the study included a small number of donors, the genetic and exposure-history diversity represented was limited. Across four donors, approximately 5% of naive CD4, approximately 3.6% of naive CD8, around 2.5% of memory CD4, and approximately 0.42% of memory CD8 clonotypes were shared. Clonotypes shared by all four sorted-subset donors showed higher generation probabilities than non-shared clonotypes. Sampling was restricted to blood, and TCR repertoires in tissue are likely to differ from TCR repertoires in blood. Incomplete sequencing was indicated by rarefaction of sorted-subset datasets, despite the large sequencing depth.

Healthy HIV-negative adults with no recently reported acute infections or vaccinations were included as donors. Every donor was a Caucasian adult living in Nashville, Tennessee, USA. CD8 memory samples were composed of magnetically selected CD45RO+ cells combined with CCR7-negative CD45RA+ effector memory (TemRA) cells. Blood was obtained by leukapheresis, after which PBMCs were separated by Ficoll-Histopaque density gradient centrifugation and cryopreserved in liquid nitrogen vapor phase. Analytical flow cytometry was used to check the purity and quantity of each magnetically sorted T cell population. From each sorted fraction, genomic DNA was isolated and quantified by UV absorbance on a Nanodrop 2000c. CDR1 MDHEN and CDR2 SYDVKM are derived from the germline V gene. The V and J ends are trimmed by 6 bases and 4 bases, leaving 10 bases between them. Spanning cysteine to phenylalanine, the CDR3 consists of 12 amino acids. The kept DNA is CDR3 alone, 36 bases in frame from the first base.

Using the deep immunoSEQ assay, TCR CDR3 regions were amplified from genomic DNA by multiplex PCR. Extracted genomic DNA from each cell subset was spread evenly across all wells of several immunoSEQ 96-well plates, with each plate serving as a replicate. For sorted subsets, around 200 ng genomic DNA, equal to about 30,000 T cell genomes, was loaded into each replicate PCR. Purified libraries were quantified with a Qubit 3.0 fluorometer, sized on a Bioanalyzer 2100, and re-quantified with the KAPA Library Quantification kit. Every immunoSEQ 96-well plate was sequenced on a separate single-read 150-cycle Illumina NextSeq 550 flow cell. The authors' analysis ran thus. Because the immunoSEQ output included only junctional sequences and no quality scores, the filtering could not be the same as the filtering used for full-length reads. Sequences were annotated with PyIR, a Python wrapper for IgBLAST v1.9, and V/J genes and CDR3 were assigned using IMGT germline references. Reads were removed for weak V/J assignments (E-value above 1e-6), missing CDR3, stop codons, out-of-frame junctions, or ambiguous translated residues. V3J clonotypes were defined as sequences sharing the same inferred V gene, J gene, and CDR3 amino acid sequence. Percentage overlap between repertoires was calculated by dividing the number of shared unique clonotypes by the size of the smaller repertoire. RTK rarefaction, the Chao1 estimator, and Recon v2.1 estimates of unobserved clonotypes were used to assess repertoire richness. Generation probabilities were computed with OLGA for all TCRbeta clonotypes obtained by the gDNA method from several donors. This is the immuneACCESS table as TCRdb keeps it, with only in-frame sequences that have V and J called. A part of the clones is gone; compared with another copy, unresolved V genes explain less than half, and the rest is unexplained. For V, J and clone size, that table is used; D and trimming come from the DNA. The table for this sample lists about 79,000 clones; about 63% of them were counted only once. Just over 50% of the sample is in the top ten clones.

To note about this clone: Its target antigen remains unknown. No per-base quality is available; no much larger clone lies one base away.

This clonotype originated in a man aged 25-45 years in good health. The sequence joins TRBV28 to TRBJ2-7; the D gene identity is not certain. Sequencing input: memory CD8+ T cells sorted from blood. The label giving this sample's cell subset or site can be read as: CD45RO+ cells pooled with CCR7-negative TemRA cells. The CDR3: CASSNGPYEQYF. The nucleotides read TGTGCCAGCAGCAATGGACCGTACGAGCAGTACTTC.